This T cell receptor beta chain was retrieved from a study of blood T cells in healthy people across ages. Together with a sample-barcoded 5' primer, a J-beta primer mix was included in a second PCR lasting about 7 to 11 cycles. TCRdb passed the 5' RACE reads through MiXCR, listing each CDR3 protein once. This table has about 930,000 distinct CDR3 sequences, under 35% appearing once. This clonotype was recorded only once. This CDR3 is 16 amino acids long. J was trimmed by 10 bases and V by 6 bases; bases with no gene match: 12. The germline V gene has CDR1 SGHTA and CDR2 FQGNSA. In addition, the sample was reused for a study of T cells of mothers and their children. That paper notes: Regardless of relatedness, pairs show thymic selection shaping TCR recombination output in a similar manner.

This clonotype originated in a woman aged 40 to 50 in good health. This chain joins TRBV7-2 and TRBJ1-6; 10 bases are shared with TRBD1. Sequenced sample: blood. This CDR3 is CASRQNRQGARSPLHF. In DNA form, the CDR3 reads TGTGCCAGCAGGCAAAACCGACAGGGGGCGAGATCACCCCTCCACTTT.